The present T cell receptor (beta chain) was sequenced within a study of blood T cell repertoires in COVID-19. Whole-study context: Material from acute and convalescent COVID-19 was sourced from the United States, Italy and Spain. In each case, the material was cDNA or gDNA derived from T cells, B-cell-depleted T cells, or PBMCs.

Original handling: Amplification with reference gene primers provided the estimates of nucleated cell counts. This table comes from immunoSEQ multiplex PCR, and its TCRdb copy is limited to in-frame clones, with some not included. D and trimming come from the DNA, and the V and J calls and clone size come from that table. The top ten clones hold roughly 4% of a sample with 350,000 or so clones, approximately 89% of them seen once. V lost 3 bases and J lost 4; bases outside the gene matches: 3. Per the germline V gene, CDR1 is MNHNS and CDR2 is SASEGT. The CDR3 totals 14 residues. It was during active infection that Seattle patients were enrolled and then longitudinally followed.

The origin of this receptor is a woman in her sixties or seventies with COVID-19, enrolled during active disease. Input material: peripheral blood. The J gene is TRBJ1-3, the V gene TRBV6-1, with 7 bases matching TRBD1. CDR3 DNA: TGTGCCAGCAGTGAGACAGGGCCCGGAAACACCATATATTTT. This encodes CASSETGPGNTIYF.